These 32 T cell receptor beta chains came from one sample sequenced in a study of T-cell reconstitution after alpha-beta-depleted transplantation in children. Unique molecular identifiers were incorporated during preparation of the TCRbeta library. TCRdb reanalysed the PCR reads using MiXCR and keeps one entry per CDR3 protein. The sample holds roughly 400,000 distinct CDR3 sequences, 43% seen once. The material sequenced was PBMCs, taken before TCRalphabeta/CD19-depleted stem cell transplant. These receptors all stem from a girl aged 2 to 10 with aplastic anemia, due to receive a stem cell transplant.

V and J are TRBV18 and TRBJ2-5; tentative D call: TRBD1 (5 bases). Deletions cut 3 bases from V and 5 bases from J, with 13 bases between. The V gene's germline CDR1 is KGHSH and CDR2 LQKENI. The CDR3 totals 14 residues. The CDR3 loop reads CASSPWAGLETQYF. CDR3 DNA: TGTGCCAGCTCACCCTGGGCAGGGTTGGAGACCCAGTACTTC.

This clonotype was detected ten times or more. One end of the junction is discordant with germline, which a read error may explain. This chain uses TRBV6-4 with TRBJ2-1; D perhaps matches TRBD2 (6 bases). The length of the CDR3 is 15 residues. Germline values: CDR1 MRHNA, CDR2 SNTAGT. The chain's CDR3 is CASSLSGTSYNEQFF. In nucleotides, the CDR3 is TGCGCCAGCAGCTTGTCAGGGACTTCCTACAATGAGCAGTTCTTC.

The chain employs TRBV5-1 and TRBJ2-7, with 8 bases that match TRBD2. V lost 0 bases to trimming and J lost 3 bases; unmatched junction nucleotides: 8. The V gene's germline CDR1 is SGHRS and CDR2 YFSETQ. This CDR3 has 16 residues. CDR3 DNA: TGCGCCAGCAGCTTGGCCGGGACTAGTGTCAGCTACGAGCAGTACTTC. Its protein is CASSLAGTSVSYEQYF.

The chain joins TRBV5-1 to TRBJ2-1; the D is unclear. Germline CDR1 is SGHRS and CDR2 is YFSETQ. V dropped 0 bases and J dropped 0 bases, with 10 bases sitting between them. The CDR3 extends over 16 amino acids. The CDR3 DNA reads as TGCGCCAGCAGCTTGGTAACTACAAGCTCCTACAATGAGCAGTTCTTC. Amino acids: CASSLVTTSSYNEQFF. The entire variable domain, with the rest obtained from reference TRBV5-1 and TRBJ2-1, is as follows: KAGVTQTPRYLIKTRGQQVTLSCSPISGHRSVSWYQQTPGQGLQFLFEYFSETQRNKGNFPGRFSGRQFSNSRSEMNVSTLELGDSALYLCASSLVTTSSYNEQFFGPGTRLTVL.

This clonotype was found a few times. This rearrangement joins TRBV5-8 to TRBJ2-7; D is unclear. The CDR3 is made up of 13 amino acids. V was shortened by 1 base and J by 2 bases, with 7 bases between the two germline ends. Germline values: CDR1 SGHTS, CDR2 YDEGEE. This CDR3 is CASSLTETYEQYF. CDR3 nucleotides: TGTGCCAGCAGCTTGACAGAGACCTACGAGCAGTACTTC.

This clonotype was counted once. This chain connects TRBV5-1 to TRBJ1-3, with D uncertain. V lost 3 bases to trimming and J lost 0 bases, with 10 bases between them. The germline CDR1 and CDR2 sequences are SGHRS and YFSETQ. This CDR3 has 15 residues. The CDR3 loop reads CASSSGWDSGNTIYF. CDR3 in DNA: TGCGCCAGCAGCTCCGGGTGGGACTCTGGAAACACCATATATTTT.

This clonotype appeared a few times. The chain employs TRBV6-5 and TRBJ1-1; a weak D match, TRBD1 (6 bases). The CDR3 covers 14 residues. Trimming removed 10 bases at V and 4 bases at J, with 19 bases between. CDR1 and CDR2 (germline): MNHEY, SVGAGI. This CDR3 reads CAIRPGARGTEAFF. The DNA for the CDR3 is TGTGCCATCCGGCCAGGGGCCCGGGGCACTGAAGCTTTCTTT.

This clonotype has more than one count but fewer than ten. This chain connects TRBV2 to TRBJ1-2; D gene uncertain. Germline V gene data show CDR1 as SNHLY and CDR2 as FYNNEI. The CDR3 covers 14 residues. The V gene lost 4 bases and the J gene lost 1 base, with 10 bases spanning the gap. The CDR3 nucleotides are TGTGCCAGCAGTGCCACCCTTGATAACTATGGCTACACCTTC. Protein: CASSATLDNYGYTF. The full variable domain, with the rest looked up from reference TRBV2 and TRBJ1-2, is EPEVTQTPSHQVTQMGQEVILRCVPISNHLYFYWYRQILGQKVEFLVSFYNNEISEKSEIFDDQFSVERPDGSNFTLKIRSTKLEDSAMYFCASSATLDNYGYTFGSGTRLTVV.

This chain uses TRBV3-1 with TRBJ2-1; possibly TRBD2 for D (6 bases). Germline assignment: CDR1 LGHDT and CDR2 YNNKEL (reference sequence). The ends were cut back, 4 bases at V and 6 bases at J, with 16 bases in the middle. This CDR3 contains 15 residues. CDR3 sequence (DNA): TGTGCCAGCAGCCCCATTCCACTAGCAGGCAATGAGCAGTTCTTC. Protein sequence: CASSPIPLAGNEQFF.

In its sample, this clonotype was seen a few times. The chain combines TRBV27 with TRBJ2-7; 7 nucleotides match TRBD2. V shed 5 bases, J shed 2 bases, and the junction held 6 bases outside the gene matches. Germline loops: CDR1 MNHEY, CDR2 SMNVEV (reference sequence). This CDR3 spans 14 amino acids. The CDR3 nucleotides are TGTGCCAGCAGTCCACCTAGCGGACCCTACGAGCAGTACTTC. Amino acid sequence: CASSPPSGPYEQYF.

This rearrangement joins TRBV20-1 to TRBJ2-1, with TRBD2 matching over 8 bases. Germline values: CDR1 DFQATT, CDR2 SNEGSKA (reference sequence). The CDR3 consists of 13 residues. J gave up 11 bases and V 1 base, and 7 bases lay outside the gene matches. Here the CDR3 DNA reads TGCAGTGCTAGAGGTAGCGGGAATCTCAAGCAGTTCTTC. Encoded protein: CSARGSGNLKQFF.

This clonotype was detected many times. The J gene is TRBJ2-1, the V gene TRBV20-1, with D maybe TRBD2 (5 bases). The CDR3 has 14 amino acids. Germline lookup yields CDR1 DFQATT and CDR2 SNEGSKA (reference sequence). Deletions cut 0 bases from V and 5 bases from J, with 11 bases between. CDR3 sequence (DNA): TGCAGTGCTAGAGATTGGACTTCCAACAATGAGCAGTTCTTC. Protein product: CSARDWTSNNEQFF.

Notes on this clonotype: A much larger clone differs by one base, so this may be a read error. The chain employs TRBV20-1 and TRBJ2-7, with TRBD1 as a possible D gene (6 bases). The V end was cut by 6 bases, the J end by 6 bases, with 27 bases between. The CDR3 length is 16 residues. CDR1 and CDR2 (germline): DFQATT, SNEGSKA (reference sequence). CDR3 DNA sequence: TGCAGTGCCTTAAACAACCCAGGGGCAGGAGGAACCGAGCAGTACTTC. Protein product: CSALNNPGAGGTEQYF.

This chain connects TRBV25-1 to TRBJ1-2; 12 bases map to TRBD1. The CDR3 totals 14 residues. V gave up 3 bases and J gave up 6 bases; unmatched junction bases: 2. Germline values: CDR1 MGHDK, CDR2 SYGVNS. DNA of the CDR3: TGTGCCAGCAGTGAGCGGGACAGGGGGCATGGCTACACCTTC. Its protein product is CASSERDRGHGYTF.

Many counts were recorded for this clonotype. V gene TRBV7-2 combines with J gene TRBJ2-2; 7 nucleotides agree with TRBD1. Germline CDR1 SGHTA, CDR2 FQGNSA. This CDR3 contains 17 residues. Losses at the gene ends were 5 bases for V and 0 bases for J; bases not matched to a gene: 9. In nucleotides, the CDR3 is TGTGCCAGCAGCCGATCCCTGACAGGGCCGAACACCGGGGAGCTGTTTTTT. Its protein product is CASSRSLTGPNTGELFF.

The sample holds many counts of this clonotype. V gene TRBV11-2 combines with J gene TRBJ2-1, with TRBD2 matching 7 bases. Germline loops: CDR1 SGHAT, CDR2 FQNNGV. The CDR3 covers 19 residues. Losses at the gene ends were 5 bases for V and 2 bases for J; bases not matched to a gene: 18. CDR3 amino acids: CASSPGGLVAVPAYNEQFF. The DNA for the CDR3 is TGTGCCAGCAGCCCCGGGGGGTTAGTAGCGGTCCCTGCCTACAATGAGCAGTTCTTC.

This chain links TRBV5-5 with TRBJ2-7, with TRBD2 matching 9 bases. Losses at the gene ends were 0 bases for V and 0 bases for J; bases not matched to a gene: 7. Germline CDR1 reads SGHKS; CDR2 reads YYEKEE (reference sequence). CDR3 length equals 17 residues. In DNA form, the CDR3 reads TGTGCCAGCAGCTTGGGTAGCGGGAGTTTTGACTCCTACGAGCAGTACTTC. Amino acids: CASSLGSGSFDSYEQYF.

This clonotype has ten or more counts. At one end, the junction sequence differs from germline, possibly due to a read error. This chain connects TRBV12-3 or TRBV12-4 to TRBJ2-1; D gene unclear. The CDR3 is 15 amino acids. CDR3 in DNA: TGTGCCAGCAGCTTAGACAACCGCGCCTACAATGAGCAGTTCTTC. It encodes CASSLDNRAYNEQFF.

The chain links TRBV7-2 to TRBJ1-2, with TRBD1 as a possible D gene (5 bases). Germline CDR1 and CDR2: SGHTA and FQGNSA. V lost 5 bases and J 9 bases, leaving 19 bases between the germline ends. The CDR3 has 14 residues. CDR3 nucleotides: TGTGCCAGCAGCGAAGAAACAGGTTTAGGGAGCTACACCTTC. It specifies CASSEETGLGSYTF.

The chain joins TRBV15 to TRBJ2-3, with no clear D. V was cut by 0 bases and J by 6 bases, with 10 bases left in between. From germline, CDR1 is LNHNV and CDR2 YYDKDF (reference sequence). The CDR3 is made up of 14 amino acids. CDR3 bases: TGTGCCACCAGCAGAGATCTAGAGGCCGATACGCAGTATTTT. It translates to CATSRDLEADTQYF.

This clonotype was seen many times. The CDR3 DNA reads TGTGCCAGCAGTCAGAGGACAGGGAGATCCTACGAGCAGTACTTC. Translating it yields CASSQRTGRSYEQYF. The chain is built from TRBV12-3 or TRBV12-4 and TRBJ2-7, with 8 bases matching TRBD1. This CDR3 is 15 amino acids long. With V trimmed by 5 bases and J by 1 base, 7 bases remained unmatched.

This clonotype has at least ten counts. The chain carries TRBV29-1 and TRBJ1-1; D possibly corresponds to TRBD1 (6 bases). V lost 6 bases, J lost 2 bases, and 13 bases lay in between. Germline lookup yields CDR1 SQVTM and CDR2 ANQGSEA. The CDR3 totals 13 residues. The CDR3 sequence: CSVATGLNTEAFF. The CDR3 DNA sequence: TGCAGCGTGGCAACAGGGCTAAACACTGAAGCTTTCTTT.

This chain connects TRBV28 to TRBJ2-1, with D hard to call. Trimming shortened V by 3 bases and J by 4 bases, and 7 bases separated the two germline ends. Germline V gene sequence: CDR1 MDHEN, CDR2 SYDVKM. This CDR3 region has 13 residues. The CDR3 DNA sequence: TGTGCCAGCAGTTTGACCGAGTACAATGAGCAGTTCTTC. Translating gives CASSLTEYNEQFF.

V and J are TRBV5-1 and TRBJ2-5; weak D call: TRBD2 (6 bases). Germline assignment: CDR1 SGHRS and CDR2 YFSETQ. The CDR3 runs to 12 residues. The V and J ends lost 7 bases and 5 bases respectively, with 12 bases between them. The chain's CDR3 is CASGSGGETQYF. CDR3 in DNA: TGCGCCAGCGGTAGTGGGGGGGAGACCCAGTACTTC.

This chain connects TRBV20-1 to TRBJ2-5; D might be TRBD2 (5 bases). Deletions cut 0 bases from V and 2 bases from J, with 13 bases between. CDR1 and CDR2 from the germline V gene are DFQATT and SNEGSKA (reference sequence). The CDR3 is 15 amino acids. This CDR3 is CSARDAIRGQETQYF. CDR3 nucleotide sequence: TGCAGTGCTAGAGATGCGATAAGAGGGCAAGAGACCCAGTACTTC.

Many counts were recorded for this clonotype. The chain joins TRBV20-1 to TRBJ2-2; the match to TRBD1 covers 7 bases. V was clipped by 5 bases and J by 6 bases; unmatched bases: 12. The CDR3 spans 15 residues. Germline V CDR1 and CDR2: DFQATT, SNEGSKA (reference sequence). CDR3 region: CSAQKPTGQAGELFF. The CDR3 DNA sequence: TGCAGTGCTCAGAAACCTACAGGACAGGCCGGGGAGCTGTTTTTT.

This clonotype was counted a few times. The CDR3 DNA is TGCAGTGCTAGAGATAAGACGGCTACGAGAGGGTTCTTC. It codes for CSARDKTATRGFF. This sequence joins TRBV20-1 and TRBJ2-1; D gene ambiguous. Trimming removed 0 bases from V and 15 bases from J, with 18 bases in between. The germline V gene encodes CDR1 DFQATT and CDR2 SNEGSKA (reference sequence). This CDR3 is 13 amino acids long.

J is TRBJ1-6 and V is TRBV7-3, with D hard to call. V was pared by 5 bases and J by 8 bases, with 10 bases between. Looked up from germline, CDR1 is SGHTA and CDR2 is FQGTGA. CDR3 size: 13 residues. The CDR3 region is CASSLDGYSPLHF. CDR3 sequence (DNA): TGTGCCAGCAGCCTCGATGGTTATTCACCCCTCCACTTT.

The rearrangement links TRBV11-3 to TRBJ2-2; 7 positions agree with TRBD1. The J segment lost 7 bases and the V segment lost 5 bases, leaving 4 bases of the junction unmatched. Germline CDR1 is SGHNT and CDR2 is YENEEA. This CDR3 spans 13 amino acids. DNA of the CDR3: TGTGCCAGCAGCGTCAGGGGGTTCGGGGAGCTGTTTTTT. This encodes CASSVRGFGELFF. Full variable domain (missing parts from reference TRBV11-3 and TRBJ2-2): EAGVVQSPRYKIIEKKQPVAFWCNPISGHNTLYWYLQNLGQGPELLIRYENEEAVDDSQLPKDRFSAERLKGVDSTLKIQPAELGDSAVYLCASSVRGFGELFFGEGSRLTVL.

This clonotype has more than one count but fewer than ten. The genes are TRBV27 and TRBJ2-2; 7 bases align to TRBD2. V shed 6 bases and J 6 bases; nucleotides not matched to a gene: 13. Germline CDR1 reads MNHEY; CDR2 reads SMNVEV (reference sequence). The length of the CDR3 is 16 residues. The CDR3 coding sequence is TGTGCCAGCAGCACGATCGGGAGGTTAAGCCCCGGGGAGCTGTTTTTT. Translated: CASSTIGRLSPGELFF.

J is TRBJ2-7 and V is TRBV7-8, with 7 bases lining up with TRBD1. V shed 5 bases and J 7 bases; nucleotides not matched to a gene: 8. CDR3 length equals 13 residues. Germline V gene sequence: CDR1 SGHVS, CDR2 FQNEAQ. CDR3 region: CASSLDREREQYF. For the CDR3, the DNA is TGTGCCAGCAGCCTAGACAGGGAAAGGGAGCAGTACTTC.

The chain recombines TRBV20-1 with TRBJ2-7; tentatively, D is TRBD1 or TRBD2 (5 bases each). This CDR3 spans 14 amino acids. Looked up from germline, CDR1 is DFQATT and CDR2 is SNEGSKA (reference sequence). V was clipped by 6 bases and J by 7 bases, with 22 bases between them. The CDR3 nucleotides are TGCAGTGCCCTGGTGGCTAGGGGACCCCTAGAGCAGTACTTC. Protein product: CSALVARGPLEQYF.